These T cell receptor beta chains were read from a single sample in a study of cytomegalovirus exposure and HLA in healthy donors. TCRdb's table, derived via immunoSEQ multiplex PCR, lists solely in-frame clones and lacks some. There are approximately 110,000 clones in the sample; around 70% occur only once, and around 1.3% lies in the top ten. Sequencing used PBMCs. The receptors derive from a man aged 35 to 55 in good health and CMV-seronegative. Both conserved end residues are part of each CDR3. The D gene is left open where the match is weak. For some rows the clone size is stated as once, few or many, or as a class when expanded; others skip it.

abundance | j_gene | d_gene | v_gene | len | CDR3aa | CDR3nt
NA | TRBJ2-5 | NA | TRBV5-8 | 10 | CASTGETQYF | TGTGCCAGCACAGGAGAGACCCAGTACTTC
NA | TRBJ2-5 | TRBD1 | TRBV7-2 | 15 | CASSIYRGEGETQYF | TGTGCCAGCAGCATCTACAGGGGTGAGGGGGAGACCCAGTACTTC
few | TRBJ1-4 | TRBD1 | TRBV6-1 | 17 | CASSETGTVRTNEKLFF | TGTGCCAGCAGTGAGACTGGGACAGTGAGGACTAATGAAAAACTGTTTTTT
NA | TRBJ2-7 | TRBD2 | TRBV4-3 | 15 | CASSQTPAGGVEQYF | TGCGCCAGCAGCCAAACTCCAGCGGGGGGGGTCGAGCAGTACTTC
few | TRBJ2-3 | TRBD2 | TRBV5-1 | 17 | CASSPGLAGGGTDTQYF | TGCGCCAGCAGCCCCGGACTAGCGGGAGGGGGCACAGATACGCAGTATTTT
NA | TRBJ1-1 | NA | TRBV4-2 | 15 | CASSQPGTILLEAFF | TGTGCCAGCAGCCAACCCGGGACAATTCTCCTTGAAGCTTTCTTT
NA | TRBJ2-1 | TRBD2 | TRBV9 | 14 | CASSTRLANNEQFF | TGTGCCAGCAGCACCCGACTAGCAAACAATGAGCAGTTCTTC
NA | TRBJ2-7 | NA | TRBV7-2 | 13 | CASSVQDLSEQYF | TGTGCCAGCAGTGTTCAGGATTTGTCCGAGCAGTACTTC
NA | TRBJ2-7 | NA | TRBV5-4 | 13 | CASSWQGSYEQYF | TGTGCCAGCAGCTGGCAGGGTAGCTACGAGCAGTACTTC
few | TRBJ2-7 | TRBD1 | TRBV10-3 | 13 | CAISVQGAGEQYF | TGTGCCATCAGCGTCCAGGGGGCTGGCGAGCAGTACTTC
NA | TRBJ1-1 | NA | TRBV29-1 | 13 | CSTNIRRGTEAFF | TGCAGCACAAATATAAGGCGGGGCACTGAAGCTTTCTTT
NA | TRBJ2-1 | TRBD2 | TRBV30 | 13 | CAQMGGSGDEQFF | TGTGCCCAGATGGGGGGGTCCGGGGATGAGCAGTTCTTC
NA | TRBJ2-1 | NA | TRBV4-1 | 14 | CASSQDRIRNEQFF | TGCGCCAGCAGCCAAGACAGGATTAGAAATGAGCAGTTCTTC
NA | TRBJ1-4 | NA | TRBV7-9 | 15 | CASSLSRGIGEKLFF | TGTGCCAGCAGCTTATCACGGGGGATCGGCGAAAAACTGTTTTTT
few | TRBJ2-6 | TRBD1 | TRBV28 | 15 | CASSGRGPGANVLTF | TGTGCCAGCAGCGGAAGGGGGCCTGGGGCCAACGTCCTGACTTTC
NA | TRBJ2-7 | TRBD1 | TRBV7-9 | 16 | CASSLRRDRGRSEQYF | TGTGCCAGCAGCTTGCGTCGGGACAGGGGGCGGTCCGAGCAGTACTTC
NA | TRBJ1-2 | NA | TRBV30 | 12 | CAWRGDEYGYTF | TGTGCCTGGAGAGGGGATGAGTATGGCTACACCTTC
NA | TRBJ2-3 | NA | TRBV7-9 | 15 | CASSLAGADTDTQYF | TGTGCCAGCAGCTTAGCGGGGGCCGACACAGATACGCAGTATTTT
once | TRBJ2-2 | TRBD2 | TRBV25-1 | 15 | CASLGRGPDTGELFF | TGTGCCAGCCTGGGGAGGGGTCCCGACACCGGGGAGCTGTTTTTT
NA | TRBJ1-5 | TRBD1 | TRBV2 | 16 | CATGPGQGAGNQPQHF | TGTGCCACCGGTCCGGGACAGGGGGCCGGCAATCAGCCCCAGCATTTT
NA | TRBJ2-7 | TRBD2 | TRBV7-9 | 15 | CASSLVGGSFDEQYF | TGTGCCAGCAGCTTAGTGGGCGGGAGTTTCGACGAGCAGTACTTC
NA | TRBJ1-1 | NA | TRBV6-1 | 13 | CASGTGVGTEAFF | TGTGCCAGCGGTACGGGAGTGGGAACTGAAGCTTTCTTT
few | TRBJ2-3 | NA | TRBV5-4 | 16 | CASSFSLARSTDTQYF | TGTGCCAGCAGCTTTTCCCTAGCCAGGTCCACAGATACGCAGTATTTT
NA | TRBJ2-7 | TRBD2 | TRBV6-5 | 16 | CASSYPGLAGAYEQYF | TGTGCCAGCAGTTACCCCGGACTAGCGGGGGCGTACGAGCAGTACTTC
NA | TRBJ1-2 | NA | TRBV6-6 | 12 | CASSTQGFGYTF | TGTGCCAGCAGTACCCAGGGATTTGGCTACACCTTC
NA | TRBJ2-2 | NA | TRBV2 | 16 | CASSEVGQGRPGELFF | TGTGCCAGCAGTGAAGTGGGTCAGGGTCGGCCCGGGGAGCTGTTTTTT
NA | TRBJ1-1 | NA | TRBV11-2 | 15 | CASSLVRGGDTEAFF | TGTGCCAGCAGCTTAGTTCGGGGTGGCGACACTGAAGCTTTCTTT
once | TRBJ2-1 | NA | TRBV4-2 | 13 | CASSQDDSNEQFF | TGTGCCAGCAGCCAAGACGACAGCAATGAGCAGTTCTTC
few | TRBJ2-7 | TRBD2 | TRBV10-3 | 11 | CAIGGGPEQYF | TGTGCCATCGGGGGGGGACCCGAGCAGTACTTC
NA | TRBJ1-5 | NA | TRBV28 | 15 | CASGPGVDSNQPQHF | TGTGCCAGCGGTCCAGGGGTCGATAGCAATCAGCCCCAGCATTTT
NA | TRBJ2-7 | NA | TRBV29-1 | 13 | CSVGVRGIYEQYF | TGCAGCGTGGGAGTCCGGGGGATCTACGAGCAGTACTTC
NA | TRBJ2-1 | NA | TRBV5-1 | 14 | CASSWRGSYNEQFF | TGCGCCAGCAGCTGGCGGGGCTCCTACAATGAGCAGTTCTTC
NA | TRBJ2-5 | TRBD2 | TRBV9 | 18 | CASSPRTSGGRLQETQYF | TGTGCAAGCAGCCCCCGGACTAGCGGGGGGAGACTACAAGAGACCCAGTACTTC
NA | TRBJ2-7 | NA | TRBV5-1 | 14 | CASSWDSPSYEQYF | TGCGCCAGCAGCTGGGACTCGCCGTCCTACGAGCAGTACTTC
NA | TRBJ2-2 | TRBD2 | TRBV7-8 | 18 | CASSLSLAGGPGTGELFF | TGTGCCAGCAGCTTATCACTAGCGGGGGGGCCGGGCACCGGGGAGCTGTTTTTT
once | TRBJ2-2 | NA | TRBV4-3 | 15 | CASSQAGVNTGELFF | TGCGCCAGCAGCCAAGCAGGGGTAAACACCGGGGAGCTGTTTTTT
NA | TRBJ2-5 | TRBD2 | TRBV30 | 14 | CAWGSGRIRETQYF | TGTGCCTGGGGAAGCGGGAGGATCCGAGAGACCCAGTACTTC
few | TRBJ2-7 | NA | TRBV19 | 12 | CASSFNSGEQYF | TGTGCCAGTAGTTTCAACAGTGGCGAGCAGTACTTC
few | TRBJ1-2 | TRBD1 | TRBV6-5 | 15 | CASSIGSQGTYGYTF | TGTGCCAGCAGTATCGGATCACAGGGGACCTATGGCTACACCTTC
NA | TRBJ1-1 | TRBD1 | TRBV29-1 | 11 | CSVTGGGEAFF | TGCAGCGTGACAGGGGGAGGTGAAGCTTTCTTT
NA | TRBJ2-2 | TRBD1 | TRBV19 | 15 | CASSPGTGLTGELFF | TGTGCCAGTAGTCCCGGGACAGGGCTCACCGGGGAGCTGTTTTTT
once | TRBJ2-1 | NA | TRBV29-1 | 13 | CSGSQGSYNEQFF | TGCAGCGGTTCCCAGGGCTCCTACAATGAGCAGTTCTTC
once | TRBJ1-1 | NA | TRBV12-5 | 12 | CASASSMTEAFF | TGTGCTAGTGCCTCCTCTATGACTGAAGCTTTCTTT
few | TRBJ2-1 | TRBD2 | TRBV5-1 | 15 | CASSILAVSYNEQFF | TGCGCCAGCAGCATCCTAGCGGTTTCCTACAATGAGCAGTTCTTC
NA | TRBJ1-2 | NA | TRBV28 | 14 | CASSQPKKNYGYTF | TGTGCCAGCAGCCAACCTAAGAAAAACTATGGCTACACCTTC
NA | TRBJ2-7 | NA | TRBV7-2 | 15 | CASRESRNFAYEQYF | TGTGCCAGCAGAGAAAGCCGTAATTTTGCCTACGAGCAGTACTTC
NA | TRBJ2-7 | TRBD1 | TRBV25-1 | 13 | CAIRPGQGDEQYF | TGTGCCATCCGGCCGGGACAGGGGGACGAGCAGTACTTC
NA | TRBJ1-2 | TRBD1 | TRBV10-2 | 13 | CASSPGTDYGYTF | TGCGCCAGCAGTCCCGGGACAGACTATGGCTACACCTTC
NA | TRBJ1-4 | TRBD1 | TRBV27 | 15 | CASSKDRSPYEKLFF | TGTGCCAGCAGTAAGGACAGGTCGCCATATGAAAAACTGTTTTTT
once | TRBJ1-5 | NA | TRBV25-1 | 14 | CASSDYRDRQPQHF | TGTGCCAGCAGTGACTACAGGGATCGTCAGCCCCAGCATTTT